The 24 T cell receptor beta chains listed next were all sequenced from one sample in a study of OX40 agonist ivuxolimab in advanced cancers. Produced via immunoSEQ multiplex PCR; TCRdb's table is partial and in-frame only. This table has 50,000 to 75,000 clones, more than 90% appearing once. The sample in question was CD4+ or CD8+ T cells sorted from blood, obtained in a trial of the OX40 agonist ivuxolimab. These receptors were collected from an adult with an advanced solid tumor such as melanoma, head and neck, liver or kidney cancer.

A single count supports this clone. This chain connects TRBV6-5 to TRBJ1-4; no clear D. Germline CDR1 is MNHEY and CDR2 is SVGAGI. Trimming stripped 2 bases from V and 4 bases from J, with 5 bases between. The CDR3 totals 13 residues. The CDR3: CASSYGYNEKLFF. The DNA for the CDR3 is TGTGCCAGCAGTTACGGGTATAATGAAAAACTGTTTTTT.

V and J are TRBV19 and TRBJ1-2, with D maybe TRBD1 (6 bases). Trimming took off 3 bases at V and 4 bases at J, with 12 bases between the two ends. CDR1 is LNHDA and CDR2 is SQIVND in the germline V gene (reference sequence). The CDR3 spans 14 residues. The CDR3 coding sequence is TGTGCCAGTAGTATCTCAGGACAGTCCTATGGCTACACCTTC. Encoded protein: CASSISGQSYGYTF.

This chain connects TRBV19 to TRBJ2-1; D unresolved. The V and J ends lost 1 base and 5 bases respectively, with 6 bases between them. The CDR3 sequence is 13 residues long. In germline, CDR1 is LNHDA, CDR2 SQIVND (reference sequence). CDR3: CASSIGNNNEQFF. CDR3 nucleotides: TGTGCCAGTAGTATAGGGAACAACAATGAGCAGTTCTTC.

The chain couples TRBV11-3 to TRBJ2-3; D tentatively reads TRBD1 or TRBD2 (5 bases each). V lost 2 bases and J lost 2, with 11 bases in between. CDR1 and CDR2 from the germline V gene are SGHNT and YENEEA. The CDR3 runs 15 residues. The CDR3 sequence is CASSLRDQITDTQYF. The CDR3 coding sequence is TGTGCCAGCAGCTTACGGGACCAGATCACAGATACGCAGTATTTT.

J is TRBJ2-1 and V is TRBV5-4, with 10 bases that match TRBD2. The CDR3 length is 18 residues. V shed 0 bases and J 5 bases; nucleotides not matched to a gene: 11. The V gene's germline CDR1 is SGHNT and CDR2 YYREEE (reference sequence). The chain's CDR3 is CASSLDSGGARGDNEQFF. As DNA, the CDR3 is TGTGCCAGCAGCTTGGACAGCGGGGGGGCTCGGGGAGACAATGAGCAGTTCTTC.

The J gene is TRBJ2-3, the V gene TRBV5-4; 9 bases map to TRBD1. V dropped 4 bases and J dropped 11; count of bases not matched to a gene: 26. Germline assignment: CDR1 SGHNT and CDR2 YYREEE (reference sequence). The CDR3 has 19 amino acids. In DNA, the CDR3 is TGTGCCAGCAGCCCTCAAACCGGGACAGGGAAAGTTCAGGCCAGCAGGCAGTATTTT. This codes for CASSPQTGTGKVQASRQYF.

The V call is TRBV10-3, the J call TRBJ1-5; weak D call: TRBD1 (5 bases). Trimming took 4 bases from V and 6 from J, leaving 13 bases between them. The germline V gene encodes CDR1 ENHRY and CDR2 SYGVKD. This CDR3 spans 14 amino acids. CDR3 in amino acids: CAISGEGLGQPQHF. In nucleotides, the CDR3 is TGTGCCATCAGTGGGGAGGGGTTGGGTCAGCCCCAGCATTTT.

V and J are TRBV7-3 and TRBJ2-1, with D possibly being TRBD2 (5 bases). The CDR3 is 15 amino acids. Germline V lookup: CDR1 SGHTA, CDR2 FQGTGA. The germline V and J ends were trimmed by 1 base and 3 bases, with 10 bases remaining between them. The CDR3 sequence: CASSLNGRVYNEQFF. In nucleotides, the CDR3 is TGTGCCAGCAGCTTAAACGGGCGGGTCTACAATGAGCAGTTCTTC.

The chain employs TRBV18 and TRBJ2-3; TRBD1 agrees at 7 bases. Unmatched junction bases numbered 7, after V lost 5 bases and J lost 2 bases. The V gene's germline CDR1 is KGHSH and CDR2 LQKENI. The CDR3 covers 15 residues. The CDR3 protein is CASSSLGQPTDTQYF. CDR3 nucleotide sequence: TGTGCCAGCTCATCCTTGGGACAGCCCACAGATACGCAGTATTTT.

V usage is TRBV10-2 and J usage is TRBJ1-1; no firm D call. Germline lookup yields CDR1 WSHSY and CDR2 SAAADI. V was clipped by 4 bases and J by 1 base, with 10 bases between them. The CDR3 consists of 14 residues. This chain's CDR3 is CASSVRSRNTEAFF. The CDR3 DNA is TGCGCCAGCAGTGTTAGGTCTCGGAACACTGAAGCTTTCTTT.

The chain employs TRBV4-1 and TRBJ1-4, with D perhaps matching TRBD1 (6 bases). The germline gives CDR1 MGHRA, CDR2 YSYEKL. CDR3 size: 19 residues. Trimming took 0 bases from V and 7 from J, leaving 24 bases between them. CDR3 protein: CASSQDLFIQGLGGEKLFF. The DNA for the CDR3 is TGCGCCAGCAGCCAAGATTTGTTCATTCAGGGCCTAGGGGGTGAAAAACTGTTTTTT.

The chain links TRBV6-5 to TRBJ1-2; 7 bases fit TRBD1. CDR1 and CDR2 (germline): MNHEY, SVGAGI. The CDR3 sequence is 16 residues long. The J segment lost 4 bases and the V segment lost 0 bases, leaving 8 bases of the junction unmatched. The CDR3 here is CASSYSDRQGRYGYTF. The DNA for the CDR3 is TGTGCCAGCAGTTACTCGGATAGACAGGGCCGCTATGGCTACACCTTC.

This rearrangement joins TRBV5-8 to TRBJ2-5; D possibly uses TRBD1 or TRBD2 (5 bases each). Germline CDR1 SGHTS, CDR2 YDEGEE. This CDR3 contains 15 residues. The V and J ends lost 5 bases and 2 bases respectively, with 16 bases between them. The chain's CDR3 is CASRYDPGAQETQYF. In nucleotides, the CDR3 is TGTGCCAGCAGATATGACCCCGGGGCTCAAGAGACCCAGTACTTC.

The chain uses TRBV19 and TRBJ2-2; D may be TRBD1 (5 bases). V was clipped by 6 bases and J by 4 bases, with 15 bases between them. The CDR3 has 15 residues. Germline-derived CDR1 and CDR2 are LNHDA and SQIVND (reference sequence). The CDR3 DNA is TGTGCCAGTAGCCCATCCAGGGTGCGCACCGGGGAGCTGTTTTTT. The encoded protein is CASSPSRVRTGELFF.

The rearrangement joins TRBV6-5 to TRBJ2-7; D is unclear. From germline, CDR1 is MNHEY and CDR2 SVGAGI. V lost 6 bases and J lost 2, with 17 bases in between. There are 15 residues in the CDR3. The CDR3 sequence is CASSASIAKTYEQYF. DNA for the CDR3: TGTGCCAGCAGCGCGTCCATCGCGAAGACCTACGAGCAGTACTTC.

The chain links TRBV15 to TRBJ2-3, with 14 bases matching TRBD2. The germline V gene encodes CDR1 LNHNV and CDR2 YYDKDF (reference sequence). Trimming took 4 bases from V and 5 from J; bases not matched to a gene: 5. The CDR3 has 16 amino acids. Here the CDR3 DNA reads TGTGCCACCAGCATTCGACTAGCGGGAGGGATAGATACGCAGTATTTT. Residues: CATSIRLAGGIDTQYF.

The chain carries TRBV6-5 and TRBJ1-3, with D unresolved. This CDR3 comprises 15 residues. Germline CDR1 reads MNHEY; CDR2 reads SVGAGI. The V end was cut by 4 bases, the J end by 0 bases, with 10 bases between. The CDR3 protein is CASSSTLSSGNTIYF. The CDR3 nucleotides are TGTGCCAGCAGTTCTACCCTGAGCTCTGGAAACACCATATATTTT.

The V call is TRBV5-5, the J call TRBJ2-3; 9 bases are shared with TRBD1. This CDR3 is 17 amino acids long. Germline CDR1 and CDR2: SGHKS and YYEKEE (reference sequence). V was clipped by 2 bases and J by 8 bases; unmatched bases: 15. The CDR3 sequence is CASSFSVPGQGWGTQYF. The CDR3 DNA reads as TGTGCCAGCAGCTTCAGCGTCCCGGGACAGGGTTGGGGTACGCAGTATTTT. The entire variable domain, with the rest obtained from reference TRBV5-5 and TRBJ2-3, is as follows: DAGVTQSPTHLIKTRGQQVTLRCSPISGHKSVSWYQQVLGQGPQFIFQYYEKEERGRGNFPDRFSARQFPNYSSELNVNALLLGDSALYLCASSFSVPGQGWGTQYFGPGTRLTVL.

The J gene is TRBJ2-1, the V gene TRBV30, with TRBD2 identical over 10 bases. The CDR3 extends over 15 amino acids. Germline V gene sequence: CDR1 GTSNPN, CDR2 SVGIG (reference sequence). Unmatched junction bases numbered 7, after V lost 0 bases and J lost 8 bases. The CDR3 DNA is TGTGCCTGGAGTGTAAGGCTAGCGGGAGCCGATGAGCAGTTCTTC. It encodes CAWSVRLAGADEQFF.

The count of this clone is one. The chain couples TRBV7-3 to TRBJ2-2, with 15 positions matching TRBD2. The CDR3 loop spans 18 amino acids. The V gene end was trimmed by 4 bases and the J gene end by 3 bases; junction bases not matched to a gene: 6. In germline, CDR1 is SGHTA, CDR2 FQGTGA. The CDR3 DNA reads TGTGCCAGCAGCTGGAGGACTAGCGGGAGGGCCGACACCGGGGAGCTGTTTTTT. Protein: CASSWRTSGRADTGELFF.

The chain carries TRBV5-4 and TRBJ1-2; D is perhaps TRBD1 (5 bases). V was cut by 4 bases and J by 0 bases, with 10 bases left in between. Germline values: CDR1 SGHNT, CDR2 YYREEE (reference sequence). The CDR3 contains 14 residues. This CDR3 reads CASSPGGSNYGYTF. Here the CDR3 DNA reads TGTGCCAGCAGCCCTGGGGGTTCTAACTATGGCTACACCTTC.

The chain has TRBV6-5 and TRBJ1-2; a possible D gene is TRBD1 (6 bases). Trimming removed 4 bases at V and 4 bases at J, with 19 bases between. The CDR3 covers 16 residues. Germline CDR1 is MNHEY and CDR2 is SVGAGI. The CDR3 is CASSSTLGGRFYGYTF. The CDR3 DNA reads as TGTGCCAGCAGTTCCACCTTGGGGGGGCGCTTCTATGGCTACACCTTC.

The J gene is TRBJ1-5, the V gene TRBV5-1, with TRBD1 matching 8 bases. Germline V lookup: CDR1 SGHRS, CDR2 YFSETQ. This CDR3 region has 14 residues. J lost 6 bases, V lost 4 bases, and 6 bases had no gene match. CDR3 sequence: CASSQGQGGQPQHF. The CDR3, as DNA: TGCGCCAGCAGCCAAGGACAGGGTGGTCAGCCCCAGCATTTT.

V gene TRBV19 combines with J gene TRBJ1-2, with TRBD1 identical over 9 bases. The V and J ends lost 0 bases and 8 bases, in that order; junction bases with no gene match: 13. The length of the CDR3 is 17 residues. Germline V gene sequence: CDR1 LNHDA, CDR2 SQIVND (reference sequence). Here the CDR3 reads CASSIDTPTGGMRGYTF. The CDR3 region has the DNA TGTGCCAGTAGTATAGATACCCCGACAGGGGGTATGAGAGGCTACACCTTC.